The T cell receptor beta chain described here comes from a study of radiation and T cells in renal cell carcinoma. Study-level findings and limits: In blood, top tumor clones expanded by 2 weeks, shrinking by 4.

Libraries were prepared by immunoSEQ multiplex PCR; TCRdb keeps only in-frame clonotypes and omits some of them. This table has 60,000 to 95,000 clones, roughly 80% appearing once. Time point noted: blood 4 weeks post-SBRT, at nephrectomy. Treatment indicated: 15 Gy SBRT to primary tumor, nephrectomy 4 weeks later. Nephrectomy followed 15 Gy stereotactic body radiation by 4 weeks. Clear cell pathology was present in this patient's renal cell carcinoma. The germline V gene has CDR1 SGHRS and CDR2 YFSETQ. This CDR3 has 14 residues. The V end lost 6 bases, the J end lost 4 bases, and 16 bases lay between the germline ends. Notes on this clone: The antigen remains unidentified.

The chain uses TRBV5-1 and TRBJ1-2, with no clear D. The receptor was isolated from a woman aged 60 to 75 with renal cell carcinoma. This material consisted of blood, taken from a patient whose treatment included radiotherapy and nephrectomy. The CDR3 DNA is TGCGCCAGCACCTATACTTCAGGTTTCTATGGCTACACCTTC. Its protein product is CASTYTSGFYGYTF.